This T cell receptor (beta chain) derives from a study of cytomegalovirus exposure and HLA in healthy donors. General observations from the study: HLA-A and HLA-B allele assignments for most subjects were reportedly predicted accurately using TCR beta sequences. Through in vitro validation, three CMV-associated chains were shown to be specific for CMV antigens. In a later analysis, TCR beta V- and J-gene trimming was associated with a missense DCLRE1C variant. Association of approximately 16,000 TCR beta sequences with HLA alleles was found at 0.05 false discovery rate in a later analysis.

The table lists this clone with a few counts. Its antigen is currently unknown. Compared with germline, one end of the junction differs, possibly owing to a read error. Primers included in the PCR were 60 Vbeta and 13 Jbeta primers. Clones were sequenced by immunoSEQ multiplex PCR, and TCRdb holds only the in-frame ones, with some missing. Altogether some 160,000 clones are present, 70% to 80% being singletons, with the ten largest covering 1.5% to 1.7%. Per the germline V gene, CDR1 is SEHNR and CDR2 is FQNEAQ (reference sequence). There are 16 residues in the CDR3. Sequencing input: PBMCs. This chain joins TRBV7-9 and TRBJ2-2; 8 bases are a match to TRBD1. The source is a middle-aged man in good health and CMV-seronegative. In DNA, the CDR3 is TGTGCCAGCAGTCAAACGAGACAGGGGAGGACCGGGGAGCTGCTTTTT. Its protein is CASSQTRQGRTGELLF.